The 12 T cell receptor beta chains below come from one sample, sequenced in a study of blood T cell repertoires in COVID-19. Profiling relied on immunoSEQ multiplex PCR, and the TCRdb table lists in-frame clones only, not all of them. The top ten clones hold about 5.3% of a sample with under 300,000 clones, roughly 80% of them seen once. Sequences were obtained from peripheral blood. All receptors come from an elderly woman with active or convalescent COVID-19.

This chain joins TRBV7-6 and TRBJ1-1, with 10 bases that match TRBD1. The CDR3 totals 15 residues. From germline, CDR1 is SGHVS and CDR2 FNYEAQ. Trimming took 4 bases from V and 1 from J; bases not matched to a gene: 3. The CDR3 protein is CASSSRDRGNTEAFF. The CDR3 DNA is TGTGCCAGCAGCTCCCGGGACAGGGGGAACACTGAAGCTTTCTTT.

The chain uses TRBV28 and TRBJ2-3; TRBD2 aligns across 11 bases. The germline CDR1 and CDR2 sequences are MDHEN and SYDVKM. The CDR3 spans 14 residues. Unmatched junction bases numbered 6, after V lost 9 bases and J lost 4 bases. The CDR3 bases are TGTGCCAGTTCACTAGCGGGAGTTGCAGATACGCAGTATTTT. It is translated as CASSLAGVADTQYF. Drawing the rest from reference TRBV28 and TRBJ2-3, the complete variable domain is DVKVTQSSRYLVKRTGEKVFLECVQDMDHENMFWYRQDPGLGLRLIYFSYDVKMKEKGDIPEGYSVSREKKERFSLILESASTNQTSMYLCASSLAGVADTQYFGPGTRLTVL.

This clone was seen a handful of times. The gene calls are TRBV3-1 (or the pseudogene TRBV3-2) and TRBJ1-6; 7 bases map to TRBD1. Looked up from germline, CDR1 is LGHDT and CDR2 is YNNKEL (reference sequence). Trimming cost V 4 bases and J 6 bases; bases outside gene matches: 9. The CDR3 has 16 amino acids. The CDR3 DNA reads TGTGCCAGCAGCCCAGGGGGTCTTTCTGTTAATTCACCCCTCCACTTT. Its protein is CASSPGGLSVNSPLHF.

The chain joins TRBV10-2 to TRBJ1-6, with TRBD1 matching 9 bases. J gave up 7 bases and V 10 bases, and 5 bases lay outside the gene matches. The CDR3 contains 13 residues. Germline CDR1 is WSHSY and CDR2 is SAAADI. DNA for the CDR3: TGCGCCACCCTAGACAGGGGGAATTCACCCCTCCACTTT. The encoded protein is CATLDRGNSPLHF.

The chain is built from TRBV5-1 and TRBJ2-5; D possibly corresponds to TRBD1 (6 bases). The CDR3 is made up of 13 amino acids. Trimming removed 5 bases from V and 5 bases from J, with 13 bases in between. In germline, CDR1 is SGHRS, CDR2 YFSETQ. For the CDR3, the DNA is TGCGCCAGCAGGCTACAGGGCGGGGAGACCCAGTACTTC. This sequence encodes CASRLQGGETQYF.

The chain carries TRBV6-2 or TRBV6-3 and TRBJ1-2; tentatively, D is TRBD1 (6 bases). The CDR3 length is 14 residues. In germline, CDR1 is MNHEY, CDR2 SVGEGT. Trimming took off 4 bases at V and 8 bases at J, with 17 bases between the two ends. CDR3 residues: CASSSDVSGGGYTF. In nucleotides, the CDR3 is TGTGCCAGCAGTTCCGACGTCTCGGGGGGCGGCTACACCTTC.

The chain carries TRBV3-1 (or the pseudogene TRBV3-2) and TRBJ1-6, with no clear D. The CDR3 has 13 amino acids. Germline V lookup: CDR1 LGHDT, CDR2 YNNKEL (reference sequence). V was pared by 0 bases and J by 10 bases, with 7 bases between. CDR3 nucleotide sequence: TGTGCCAGCAGCCAAGATCTCGGGTCACCCCTCCACTTT. This codes for CASSQDLGSPLHF.

This clone appeared once. V gene TRBV7-9 combines with J gene TRBJ1-1, with D unresolved. From germline, CDR1 is SEHNR and CDR2 FQNEAQ (reference sequence). The CDR3 is 12 amino acids. V lost 8 bases to trimming and J lost 3 bases, with 10 bases between them. Written as DNA, the CDR3 is TGTGCCAGCTCCAGAGACTACACTGAAGCTTTCTTT. Protein product: CASSRDYTEAFF.

This chain uses TRBV19 with TRBJ1-1; D is undetermined. The germline V and J ends were trimmed by 7 bases and 5 bases, with 11 bases remaining between them. The CDR3 is made up of 12 amino acids. Germline V lookup: CDR1 LNHDA, CDR2 SQIVND (reference sequence). The CDR3 is CASKNQRTEAFF. CDR3 DNA: TGTGCCAGTAAAAATCAGAGGACTGAAGCTTTCTTT.

This sequence joins TRBV5-1 and TRBJ2-2; TRBD1 aligns across 9 bases. The V segment lost 7 bases and the J segment 4 bases; nucleotides outside the gene matches: 8. The CDR3 extends over 15 amino acids. CDR1 and CDR2 (germline): SGHRS, YFSETQ. Here the CDR3 reads CASGGRTGATGELFF. The CDR3 DNA reads as TGCGCCAGCGGGGGTCGGACAGGGGCCACCGGGGAGCTGTTTTTT.

The gene calls are TRBV12-3 or TRBV12-4 and TRBJ2-7; 7 nucleotides align to TRBD1. V was pared by 5 bases and J by 4 bases, with 5 bases of the junction left unmatched. The CDR3 runs to 13 residues. In DNA, the CDR3 is TGTGCCAGCAGTCCGACAGGGATATACGAGCAGTACTTC. Protein sequence: CASSPTGIYEQYF.

The V and J genes are TRBV27 and TRBJ2-1, with 9 bases aligning to TRBD2. V lost 7 bases to trimming and J lost 6 bases; unmatched junction nucleotides: 13. In germline, CDR1 is MNHEY, CDR2 SMNVEV (reference sequence). The CDR3 extends over 16 amino acids. CDR3 residues: CASTPLGLAGTNEQFF. CDR3 sequence (DNA): TGTGCCAGCACCCCCCTAGGGCTAGCGGGGACCAATGAGCAGTTCTTC.